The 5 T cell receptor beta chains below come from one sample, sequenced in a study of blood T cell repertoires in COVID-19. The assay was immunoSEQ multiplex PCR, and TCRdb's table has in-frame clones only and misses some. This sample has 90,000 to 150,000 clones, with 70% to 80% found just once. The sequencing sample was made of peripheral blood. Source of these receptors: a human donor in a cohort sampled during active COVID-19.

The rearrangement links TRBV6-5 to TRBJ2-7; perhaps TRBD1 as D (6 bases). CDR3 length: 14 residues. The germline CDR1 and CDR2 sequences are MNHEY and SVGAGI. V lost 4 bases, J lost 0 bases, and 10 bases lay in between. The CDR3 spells CASSLVDSSYEQYF. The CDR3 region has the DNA TGTGCCAGCAGTTTAGTGGACAGCTCCTACGAGCAGTACTTC.

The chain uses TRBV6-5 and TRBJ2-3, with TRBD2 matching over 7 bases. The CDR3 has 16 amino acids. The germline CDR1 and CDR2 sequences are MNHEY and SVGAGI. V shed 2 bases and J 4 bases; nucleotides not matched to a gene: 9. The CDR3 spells CASSYALAGDPDTQYF. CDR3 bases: TGTGCCAGCAGTTACGCCCTGGCGGGAGATCCAGATACGCAGTATTTT.

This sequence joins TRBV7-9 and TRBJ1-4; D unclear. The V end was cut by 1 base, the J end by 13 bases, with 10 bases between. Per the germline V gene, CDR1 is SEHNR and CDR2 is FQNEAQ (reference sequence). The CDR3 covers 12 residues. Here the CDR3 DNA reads TGTGCCAGCAGCTTAGAAGCGAAGCTACTGTTTTTT. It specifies CASSLEAKLLFF.

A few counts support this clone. CDR3 in DNA: TGTGCCAGCAGCAGGACTAGCGGGAACACCGGGGAGCTGTTTTTT. It yields the protein CASSRTSGNTGELFF. The chain combines TRBV7-3 with TRBJ2-2; 10 bases match TRBD2. The V gene end was trimmed by 5 bases and the J gene end by 1 base; junction bases not matched to a gene: 1. This CDR3 region has 15 residues. Germline loops: CDR1 SGHTA, CDR2 FQGTGA.

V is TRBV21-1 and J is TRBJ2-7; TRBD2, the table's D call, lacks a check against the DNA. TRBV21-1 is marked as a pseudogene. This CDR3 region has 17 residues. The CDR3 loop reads CASSKVTSGRASYEQYF. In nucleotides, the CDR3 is TGTGCCAGCAGCAAAGTAACTAGCGGGAGGGCCTCGTACGAGCAGTACTTC.